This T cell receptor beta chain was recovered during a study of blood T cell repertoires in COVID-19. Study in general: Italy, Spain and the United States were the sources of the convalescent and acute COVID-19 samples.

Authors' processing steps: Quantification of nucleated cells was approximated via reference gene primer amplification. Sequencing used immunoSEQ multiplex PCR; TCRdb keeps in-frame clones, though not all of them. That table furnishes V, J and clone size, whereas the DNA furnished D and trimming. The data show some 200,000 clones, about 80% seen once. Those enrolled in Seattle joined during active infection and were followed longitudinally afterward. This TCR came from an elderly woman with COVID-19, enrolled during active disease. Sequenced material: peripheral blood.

The CDR3 spells CAISASRDTEAFF. The DNA of the CDR3 is TGTGCCATCAGTGCCAGCCGGGATACTGAAGCTTTCTTT. This chain uses TRBV10-3 with TRBJ1-1, with no clear D. CDR1 ENHRY and CDR2 SYGVKD come from the germline V gene. The CDR3 contains 13 residues. The ends were cut back, 4 bases at V and 5 bases at J, with 11 bases in the middle.